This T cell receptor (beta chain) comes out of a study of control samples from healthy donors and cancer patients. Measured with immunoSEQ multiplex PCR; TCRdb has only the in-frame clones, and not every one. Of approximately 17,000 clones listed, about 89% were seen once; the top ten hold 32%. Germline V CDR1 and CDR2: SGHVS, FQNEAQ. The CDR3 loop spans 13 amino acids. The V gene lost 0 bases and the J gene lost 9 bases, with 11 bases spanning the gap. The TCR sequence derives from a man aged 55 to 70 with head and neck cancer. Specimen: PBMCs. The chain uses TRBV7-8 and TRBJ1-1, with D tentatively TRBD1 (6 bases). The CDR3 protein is CASSLAEGQKAFF. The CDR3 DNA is TGTGCCAGCAGCTTAGCGGAGGGACAAAAAGCTTTCTTT.